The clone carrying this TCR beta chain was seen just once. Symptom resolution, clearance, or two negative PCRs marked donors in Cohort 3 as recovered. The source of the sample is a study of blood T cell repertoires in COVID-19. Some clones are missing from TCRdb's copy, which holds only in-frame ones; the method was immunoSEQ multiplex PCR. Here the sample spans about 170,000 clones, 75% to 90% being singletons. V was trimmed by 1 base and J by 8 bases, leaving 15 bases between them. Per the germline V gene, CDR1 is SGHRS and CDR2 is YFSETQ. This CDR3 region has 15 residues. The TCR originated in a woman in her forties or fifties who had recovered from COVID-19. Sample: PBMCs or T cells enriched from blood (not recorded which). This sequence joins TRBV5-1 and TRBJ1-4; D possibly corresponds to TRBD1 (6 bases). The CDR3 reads CASSLSQGLSEKLFF. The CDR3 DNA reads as TGCGCCAGCAGCTTGAGTCAGGGGTTAAGCGAAAAACTGTTTTTT.